The rows below give T cell receptor beta chains drawn from one sample of a study of sequential checkpoint blockade in melanoma. Sequencing was performed with immunoSEQ multiplex PCR; in TCRdb, only in-frame clones are kept and a portion is missing. The table shows approximately 10,000 clones, with approximately 73% occurring only once. The sequenced sample was CD8+ T cells sorted from blood (inferred from file names), obtained from a patient given nivolumab and ipilimumab in sequence. The source is a human donor with melanoma. Both conserved end residues are part of each CDR3. Rows give clone size only sometimes, using once, few, many, or a class for an expanded clone.

TRBV4-1	medium-sized	TRBJ2-1	CASSQEPREQWDEQFF
TRBV7-2	.	TRBJ2-3	CASSLGLGQGDTQYF
TRBV6-5	.	TRBJ1-5	CASRPGQYSNQPQHF
TRBV6-1	.	TRBJ1-1	CASSEGGYRGAGTEAFF
TRBV7-9	.	TRBJ1-6	CASSSHEERGVSSPLHF
TRBV27	.	TRBJ2-1	CASSSTPAGDPYNEQFF
TRBV2	.	TRBJ1-1	CASSEAGQGWGNTEAFF
TRBV6-4	.	TRBJ2-5	CASSDSNSKTQYF
TRBV5-1	.	TRBJ2-3	CASSRTGTESTDTQYF
TRBV7-9	.	TRBJ1-1	CASSWGQGPNTEAFF
TRBV7-9	once	TRBJ2-7	CASSSPSGLDRNEQYF
TRBV4-1	.	TRBJ1-1	CASSQGGGNTEAFF
TRBV12-5	.	TRBJ2-1	CASGSLQVNEQFF
TRBV7-8	.	TRBJ2-3	CASSLGGQGLDTQYF
TRBV6-1	.	TRBJ1-1	CASSEDYYTEAFF
TRBV6-4	.	TRBJ1-1	CASSAGPNTEAFF
TRBV4-1	.	TRBJ2-3	CASSQSSGRAGDTQYF
TRBV25-1	.	TRBJ1-2	CASRSQRDYGYTF
TRBV6-4	few	TRBJ1-1	CASSDSGTASTEAFF
TRBV18	.	TRBJ1-1	CASSPPPAGLNTEAFF
TRBV10-2	.	TRBJ1-2	CASSENPGWSYTF
TRBV5-1	.	TRBJ1-1	CASSKGQSNTEAFF
TRBV13	.	TRBJ1-2	CASSETGGFAYGYTF
TRBV2	.	TRBJ1-6	CATIGDRVDSPLHF
TRBV4-2	few	TRBJ2-1	CASSQDTSGGYNEQFF
TRBV4-1	.	TRBJ2-7	CASSQPGPSSEQYF
TRBV5-1	.	TRBJ1-4	CASSSDGVTYEKLFF
TRBV5-1	.	TRBJ2-1	CASGPSGTNYNEQFF
TRBV7-9	.	TRBJ2-1	CASSFLAGEQFF
TRBV6-1	.	TRBJ1-1	CASSEEQGYTEAFF
TRBV27	.	TRBJ1-1	CASSPILQGDNTEAFF
TRBV30	.	TRBJ1-5	CAWSVDREGQPQHF
TRBV7-9	.	TRBJ2-1	CAIMTGPRESNEQFF
TRBV12-5	few	TRBJ1-1	CASGWGQGVNTEAFF
TRBV6-4	few	TRBJ2-1	CASSDSDSYNEQFF
TRBV5-4	.	TRBJ2-3	CASSSGTSSYTDTQYF
TRBV7-6	few	TRBJ1-2	CASSLAGRDGVANYGYTF
TRBV13	.	TRBJ2-7	CASSSGTASYEQYF
TRBV4-2	.	TRBJ2-7	CASSHIAGETYEQYF
TRBV19	few	TRBJ2-1	CASSARDWSYNEQFF
TRBV4-1	.	TRBJ2-3	CASSQEASGGVDTQYF
TRBV4-1	once	TRBJ2-1	CASSQGRVEQFF
TRBV27	few	TRBJ2-5	CASSLRLAGWEETQYF
TRBV10-1	.	TRBJ2-2	CASSERDTGELFF
TRBV11-2	once	TRBJ2-3	CASSFAQRTTDTQYF
TRBV6-1	.	TRBJ1-6	CASKDRSSYNSPLHF
TRBV10-3	.	TRBJ1-1	CAITDSTNTEAFF
TRBV19	.	TRBJ2-1	CASSKTGLSYNEQFF
TRBV7-9	.	TRBJ2-1	CASTLQGGVASEQFF
TRBV6-1	.	TRBJ1-2	CASSDSPYGYTF
TRBV7-9	.	TRBJ1-6	CASSSPDRENSPLHF
TRBV27	.	TRBJ2-5	CASRNRVAETQYF
TRBV4-2	.	TRBJ1-2	CASSHHRDGYTF
TRBV19	once	TRBJ2-1	CASSPPYNEQFF